Listed below are T cell receptor beta chains from one sample, sequenced in a study of molecular identifiers for immune sequencing clone quantification. TCRdb reprocessed the PCR reads via MiXCR and lists one record per CDR3 protein. The sample has nearly 650,000 distinct CDR3 sequences, roughly 25% seen once. The sequencing input was naive CD8+ T cells from blood, with Jurkat cell RNA spiked in. These receptors were collected from a human donor in good health. Some libraries in this study had Jurkat cell RNA spiked in. Each CDR3 is given with its conserved first and last residue. Each record gives: V gene, J gene, D gene, clone size, CDR3 DNA, CDR3 protein. A D gene is named only where the DNA matches it firmly. Clone sizes are given selectively: once, few, many, or a class where the clone is expanded.

V: TRBV5-1; J: TRBJ2-3; D: TRBD2; size: many; DNA: TGCGCCAGCAGCCCCGGGACTAACTTT; CDR3: CASSPGTNF
V: TRBV11-2; J: TRBJ2-1; D: NA; size: many; DNA: TGTGCCAGCAGCTACCGCTACAATGAGCAGTTCTTC; CDR3: CASSYRYNEQFF
V: TRBV28; J: TRBJ2-7; D: TRBD2; size: many; DNA: TGTGCCAGCAGTCGCCTTCACCAGCGGGAGCCGCAGTACTTC; CDR3: CASSRLHQREPQYF
V: TRBV12-3/TRBV12-4; J: TRBJ2-5; D: NA; size: many; DNA: TGTGCCAGCAGTCCGGGGACTGGGCAGACCCAGTACTTC; CDR3: CASSPGTGQTQYF
V: TRBV29-1; J: TRBJ2-7; D: NA; size: many; DNA: TGCAGCGTTGAAGATTACTACGAGCAGTACTTC; CDR3: CSVEDYYEQYF
V: TRBV6-5; J: TRBJ2-5; D: NA; size: NA; DNA: TGTGCCAGCAGTTACCTGGGAGATGAGACCCAGTACTTC; CDR3: CASSYLGDETQYF
V: TRBV4-3; J: TRBJ1-1; D: NA; size: many; DNA: TGCGCCAGCAGCCAGAGGGACGGGGGCGCTGAAGCTTTCTTT; CDR3: CASSQRDGGAEAFF
V: TRBV6-5; J: TRBJ2-7; D: TRBD1; size: few; DNA: TGTGCCAGCAGTTCTGGGACAGGGTCTGGCGAGCAGTACTTC; CDR3: CASSSGTGSGEQYF
V: TRBV6-2/TRBV6-3; J: TRBJ2-7; D: TRBD2; size: many; DNA: TGTGCCAGCAGTTACGCGATGGGGACTAGAGAGCAGTACTTC; CDR3: CASSYAMGTREQYF
V: TRBV12-2; J: TRBJ2-7; D: NA; size: few; DNA: TGTGCAAGTCGCTTGAAGCGGGGGTACGAGCAGTACTTC; CDR3: CASRLKRGYEQYF
V: TRBV6-2/TRBV6-3; J: TRBJ1-1; D: NA; size: many; DNA: TGTGCCAGCAGTTACGGATCCGGAATCACTGAAGCTTTCTTT; CDR3: CASSYGSGITEAFF
V: TRBV24-1; J: TRBJ2-1; D: TRBD2; size: many; DNA: TGTGCCACCTCACTAGCGGGAGAATACAATGAGCAGTTCTTC; CDR3: CATSLAGEYNEQFF
V: TRBV25-1; J: TRBJ2-7; D: NA; size: many; DNA: TGTGCCAGCAGTGCCCGTGGGACGCCCATTACCTACGAGCAGTACTTC; CDR3: CASSARGTPITYEQYF
V: TRBV7-2; J: TRBJ2-7; D: TRBD1; size: few; DNA: TGTGCCAGCAGCAAACTACAGGGGCCTAAGCCTTACGAGCAGTACTTC; CDR3: CASSKLQGPKPYEQYF
V: TRBV4-3; J: TRBJ2-6; D: TRBD1; size: NA; DNA: TGCGCCAGCGGCCAAGATCGGACAGGGGGAACCAACGTCCTGACTTTC; CDR3: CASGQDRTGGTNVLTF
V: TRBV3-1; J: TRBJ2-3; D: TRBD2; size: NA; DNA: TGTGCCAGCAGCCCCGAAAGACTAGCGGGGGATACGCAGTATTTT; CDR3: CASSPERLAGDTQYF
V: TRBV6-6; J: TRBJ2-1; D: NA; size: NA; DNA: TGTACCGCAGCGTCAGTCGCCTACAATGAGCAGTTCTTC; CDR3: CTAASVAYNEQFF
V: TRBV4-3; J: TRBJ2-5; D: NA; size: many; DNA: TGCGCCAGCAGCCGCGGACACCCTGAGGAGACCCAGTACTTC; CDR3: CASSRGHPEETQYF
V: TRBV5-6; J: TRBJ2-7; D: NA; size: few; DNA: TGTGCCAGCAGCTTTGGGACGAGCGAGCAGTACTTC; CDR3: CASSFGTSEQYF
V: TRBV20-1; J: TRBJ2-4; D: TRBD2; size: many; DNA: TGCAGTGCTAGAGGGCTAGCGGGGAAAAACATTCAGTACTTC; CDR3: CSARGLAGKNIQYF
V: TRBV30; J: TRBJ2-1; D: NA; size: NA; DNA: TGTGCCTGGAGTGTACTCCAGGCCAGGGGTAGAGAGCAGTTCTTC; CDR3: CAWSVLQARGREQFF
V: TRBV19; J: TRBJ2-1; D: NA; size: many; DNA: TGTGCCAGTAGTATTATCGGTGAGCAGTTCTTC; CDR3: CASSIIGEQFF
V: TRBV11-2; J: TRBJ2-1; D: TRBD2; size: few; DNA: TGTGCCAGCAGCTTCGGCGCGGGACTAAACTCCTACAATGAGCAGTTCTTC; CDR3: CASSFGAGLNSYNEQFF
V: TRBV29-1; J: TRBJ2-2; D: NA; size: many; DNA: TGCAGCATTTGGACAGTGAACACCGGGGAGCTGTTTTTT; CDR3: CSIWTVNTGELFF
V: TRBV12-3/TRBV12-4; J: TRBJ2-1; D: TRBD1; size: NA; DNA: TGTGCCAGCAGTGACGACAGGGTCTCCTACAATGAGCAGTTCTTC; CDR3: CASSDDRVSYNEQFF
V: TRBV19; J: TRBJ1-2; D: NA; size: few; DNA: TGTGCCAGTATAGCCGGCAGGGAAGATGGCTACACCTTC; CDR3: CASIAGREDGYTF
V: TRBV12-3/TRBV12-4; J: TRBJ1-5; D: NA; size: few; DNA: TGTGCCAGCAGTTCGGGGGGGTTTCAGCCCCAGCATTTT; CDR3: CASSSGGFQPQHF
V: TRBV6-5; J: TRBJ2-4; D: TRBD2; size: many; DNA: TGTGCCAGCACCCCGGGGGGGGCCTTAGCCAAAAACATTCAGTACTTC; CDR3: CASTPGGALAKNIQYF
V: TRBV9; J: TRBJ2-7; D: NA; size: many; DNA: TGTGCCAGCAGCGTCCGGTCTGATCCCTACGAGCAGTACTTC; CDR3: CASSVRSDPYEQYF
V: TRBV7-9; J: TRBJ2-5; D: TRBD2; size: NA; DNA: TGTGCCAGCAGCTTAAAGCTTAGCGGGAGTTCAGAGACCCAGTACTTC; CDR3: CASSLKLSGSSETQYF
V: TRBV5-6; J: TRBJ1-2; D: NA; size: NA; DNA: TGTGCCAGCAGCTTGTTCGGCGCAGGGTCCGGCTACACCTTC; CDR3: CASSLFGAGSGYTF
V: TRBV24-1; J: TRBJ2-3; D: TRBD2; size: NA; DNA: TGTGCCACCAGTGATTTGGGACTAGCGGGAGGGCCTCTAGATACGCAGTATTTT; CDR3: CATSDLGLAGGPLDTQYF
V: TRBV10-3; J: TRBJ2-7; D: NA; size: few; DNA: TGTGCCATCGGAGTAGAACAGCTCTACGAGCAGTACTTC; CDR3: CAIGVEQLYEQYF
V: TRBV7-9; J: TRBJ2-2; D: NA; size: few; DNA: TGTGCCAGCAGCCCACGTCACGGGGAAGAGATGGCCGGGGAGCTGTTTTTT; CDR3: CASSPRHGEEMAGELFF
V: TRBV5-6; J: TRBJ2-1; D: NA; size: NA; DNA: TGTGCCAGCAGCTTGGAAACAGAATACAATGAGCAGTTCTTC; CDR3: CASSLETEYNEQFF
V: TRBV6-5; J: TRBJ2-2; D: NA; size: NA; DNA: TGTGCCAGCAGTTACACGACAGTTTTCGGGGAGCTGTTTTTT; CDR3: CASSYTTVFGELFF